One T cell receptor beta chain is described in this entry. Its matching antigen is unknown. These data belong to a study of T cells in Graves' hyperthyroidism and ophthalmopathy. General observations from the study: In blood, most of the thyroid clonotypes expanded above 0.001 were also present. Ophthalmopathy got predicted by the model a median around 6.8 months before its onset.

The CDR3 is 12 amino acids. V gave up 11 bases and J gave up 3 bases, with 13 bases separating them. The germline V gene encodes CDR1 MDHEN and CDR2 SYDVKM. Clinicians diagnosed patients from clinical symptoms, serum thyroxine and TRAb, thyroid ultrasound and orbital computed tomography. Out of over 9 ml of fresh peripheral blood came the PBMCs. Amplification targeted TCR beta CDR3 regions from RNA transcripts. HTBI primers were the set used in a first-round RT-PCR of the TCR CDR3. One entry per CDR3 protein, called by TCRdb with MiXCR from the multiplex PCR reads. The profile shows around 250,000 distinct CDR3 sequences, approximately 23% of them singletons.

The genes are TRBV28 and TRBJ1-1; D is unresolved. Sequencing used blood. The receptor was derived from a woman between 35 and 50 years old with Graves' ophthalmopathy. The CDR3 here is CASALPYTEAFF. Written as DNA, the CDR3 is TGTGCCTCCGCCCTTCCTTACACTGAAGCTTTCTTT.